What follows are 5 T cell receptor beta chains derived from one specimen sequenced in a study of cytomegalovirus exposure and HLA in healthy donors. In the PCR, 60 Vbeta and 13 Jbeta primers were used. The protocol was immunoSEQ multiplex PCR, while the TCRdb copy is restricted to in-frame clones and leaves out a portion. The sample lists some 110,000 clones, just under 70% occurring once. Specimen: PBMCs. The receptors were sampled from a man aged 30-40 years in good health and CMV-seropositive.

The J gene is TRBJ2-7, the V gene TRBV6-5; TRBD1 aligns across 11 bases. This CDR3 has 16 residues. Germline V lookup: CDR1 MNHEY, CDR2 SVGAGI. V was clipped by 0 bases and J by 6 bases; unmatched bases: 7. The CDR3 nucleotides read TGTGCCAGCAGTTACTCCTCCGGGACAGGGGGAGTCGAGCAGTACTTC. It codes for CASSYSSGTGGVEQYF.

V is TRBV7-2 and J is TRBJ2-1; TRBD2 agrees at 10 bases. With 1 base clipped from V and 8 bases from J, the junction kept 8 bases outside the gene matches. The CDR3 covers 16 residues. Per the germline V gene, CDR1 is SGHTA and CDR2 is FQGNSA. CDR3 DNA sequence: TGTGCCAGCAGCTTAGGGGCTAGCGGGGGTCAGCATGAGCAGTTCTTC. Protein product: CASSLGASGGQHEQFF.

This clone was counted once. The chain recombines TRBV4-1 with TRBJ2-1; 10 bases are shared with TRBD2. V was clipped by 3 bases and J by 5 bases; unmatched bases: 22. The CDR3 has 21 amino acids. Germline-derived CDR1 and CDR2 are MGHRA and YSYEKL. CDR3 in amino acids: CASSHPSPGLATDRPNNEQFF. The CDR3 DNA reads as TGCGCCAGCAGCCATCCTTCCCCGGGACTAGCGACGGACCGACCCAACAATGAGCAGTTCTTC.

The chain is built from TRBV7-3 and TRBJ2-1, with D tentatively TRBD1 (5 bases). Germline assignment: CDR1 SGHTA and CDR2 FQGTGA. With 5 bases removed from V and 0 bases from J, the gap between germline ends came to 20 bases. The CDR3 consists of 18 residues. CDR3 protein: CASSLRASPISSYNEQFF. The CDR3 DNA reads as TGTGCCAGCAGCCTCAGGGCCTCCCCCATTAGCTCCTACAATGAGCAGTTCTTC.

This clone was detected once. The chain joins TRBV14 to TRBJ2-7; the match to TRBD1 covers 8 bases. The CDR3 contains 14 residues. The germline gives CDR1 SGHDN, CDR2 FVKESK. V lost 5 bases and J lost 2; bases outside the gene matches: 5. The CDR3 coding sequence is TGTGCCAGCAGCTCAGACAGGGGAACCTACGAGCAGTACTTC. It translates to CASSSDRGTYEQYF. The whole variable domain, filled in from reference TRBV14 and TRBJ2-7, reads EAGVTQFPSHSVIEKGQTVTLRCDPISGHDNLYWYRRVMGKEIKFLLHFVKESKQDESGMPNNRFLAERTGGTYSTLKVQPAELEDSGVYFCASSSDRGTYEQYFGPGTRLTVT.